Each of the 21 T cell receptor beta chains below was sequenced from the same sample in a study of cytomegalovirus exposure and HLA in healthy donors. PCR used 60 Vbeta primers and 13 Jbeta primers. Assay used: immunoSEQ multiplex PCR; TCRdb lists only in-frame clones, some missing. The sample holds about 98,000 clones, around 68% seen once. The sample taken for sequencing was PBMCs. These receptors all come from a man aged 50 to 60 in good health and CMV-seronegative.

The CDR3 is CASSQNRGRRANEKLFF. CDR3 coding DNA: TGTGCCAGCAGCCAAAACAGGGGGCGCAGGGCTAATGAAAAACTGTTTTTT. The chain employs TRBV7-9 and TRBJ1-4, with TRBD1 identical over 9 bases. This CDR3 region has 17 residues. The V segment lost 5 bases and the J segment 3 bases; nucleotides outside the gene matches: 10. The germline V gene encodes CDR1 SEHNR and CDR2 FQNEAQ (reference sequence).

This clone was seen only a few times. The genes are TRBV28 and TRBJ2-7; 9 bases map to TRBD1. J lost 3 bases, V lost 6 bases, and 9 bases had no gene match. CDR1 is MDHEN, CDR2 SYDVKM, per germline. The CDR3 length is 15 residues. The CDR3 DNA follows: TGTGCCAGCAGAACTCGGACAGGGGCTAACTACGAGCAGTACTTC. This codes for CASRTRTGANYEQYF.

V and J are TRBV4-1 and TRBJ2-2, with TRBD2 identical over 11 bases. V dropped 0 bases and J dropped 4; count of bases not matched to a gene: 7. The CDR3 has 18 amino acids. Germline V gives CDR1 MGHRA, CDR2 YSYEKL. CDR3 nucleotide sequence: TGCGCCAGCAGCCAAGATCCATATAGCGGGAGGGGCACCGGGGAGCTGTTTTTT. Its protein product is CASSQDPYSGRGTGELFF.

This chain links TRBV28 with TRBJ2-7; D unresolved. Germline V gene data show CDR1 as MDHEN and CDR2 as SYDVKM. The CDR3 is 12 residues long. The ends were cut back, 5 bases at V and 6 bases at J, with 11 bases in the middle. This CDR3 reads CASSAHGGEQYF. The CDR3 DNA reads TGTGCCAGCAGTGCCCACGGCGGCGAGCAGTACTTC.

The chain recombines TRBV10-3 with TRBJ2-7; TRBD2 matches at 7 bases. Trimming removed 6 bases from V and 5 bases from J; junction bases left unmatched: 10. The CDR3 is made up of 14 amino acids. CDR1 is ENHRY, CDR2 SYGVKD, per germline. The CDR3 nucleotides read TGTGCCATCAGCCGCTCTGGCGGGAGTAACGAGCAGTACTTC. Its protein product is CAISRSGGSNEQYF.

V gene TRBV10-2 combines with J gene TRBJ2-7, with 8 positions matching TRBD1. CDR1 is WSHSY, CDR2 SAAADI, per germline. V was pared by 4 bases and J by 4 bases, with 3 bases of the junction left unmatched. The CDR3 length is 13 residues. CDR3 sequence (DNA): TGCGCCAGCAGTGTCAACAGGGGGTACGAGCAGTACTTC. Translating gives CASSVNRGYEQYF.

The chain carries TRBV4-2 and TRBJ1-4; a possible D gene is TRBD1 (6 bases). Trimming removed 1 base from V and 5 bases from J, with 11 bases in between. The CDR3 totals 15 residues. Germline-derived CDR1 and CDR2 are LGHNA and YNFKEQ. The CDR3, as DNA: TGTGCCAGCAGCCAAGGCGACCAGGGGAATGAAAAACTGTTTTTT. Translation gives CASSQGDQGNEKLFF.

The CDR3 region has the DNA TGCGCCAGCCAAGAACTAGGATTTTCTTCCGGGGAGCTGTTTTTT. Protein: CASQELGFSSGELFF. The chain carries TRBV5-1 and TRBJ2-2; TRBD2 is a possible D gene (5 bases). Trimming took off 7 bases at V and 6 bases at J, with 19 bases between the two ends. This CDR3 region has 15 residues. The germline CDR1 and CDR2 sequences are SGHRS and YFSETQ.

A single count supports this clone. This sequence joins TRBV19 and TRBJ2-7, with TRBD1 matching 9 bases. The germline V gene has CDR1 LNHDA and CDR2 SQIVND (reference sequence). The CDR3 contains 16 residues. Trimming at V came to 5 bases and at J to 3 bases, leaving 11 bases not matched to a gene. The CDR3 DNA follows: TGTGCCAGTAGTCGGCTACAGGGGGCAACGGGCTACGAGCAGTACTTC. Amino acid sequence: CASSRLQGATGYEQYF.

The V gene is TRBV14, the J gene TRBJ1-3; the match to TRBD1 covers 7 bases. The CDR3 consists of 14 residues. V shed 5 bases, J shed 4 bases, and the junction held 5 bases outside the gene matches. The germline CDR1 and CDR2 sequences are SGHDN and FVKESK. CDR3 amino acids: CASSLQGRGNTIYF. CDR3 nucleotides: TGTGCCAGCAGCTTACAGGGGAGGGGAAACACCATATATTTT. Filled out from reference TRBV14 and TRBJ1-3, the complete variable domain reads EAGVTQFPSHSVIEKGQTVTLRCDPISGHDNLYWYRRVMGKEIKFLLHFVKESKQDESGMPNNRFLAERTGGTYSTLKVQPAELEDSGVYFCASSLQGRGNTIYFGEGSWLTVV.

This clone was recorded once. J is TRBJ1-6 and V is TRBV7-9, with D possibly TRBD1 on 6 matching bases. CDR1 is SEHNR, CDR2 FQNEAQ, per germline (reference sequence). V lost 1 base, J lost 7 bases, and 11 bases lay in between. The CDR3 length is 15 residues. CDR3 sequence: CASSLETGGNSPLHF. The CDR3, as DNA: TGTGCCAGCAGCTTAGAAACTGGGGGCAATTCACCCCTCCACTTT.

The V and J genes are TRBV6-6 and TRBJ2-1, with 11 bases that match TRBD1. The ends lost 5 bases at V and 2 bases at J; junction bases unmatched: 5. Germline CDR1 reads MNHNY; CDR2 reads SVGAGI (reference sequence). There are 16 residues in the CDR3. The CDR3: CASSPGTGGPYNEQFF. CDR3 nucleotides: TGTGCCAGCAGTCCGGGGACAGGGGGTCCCTACAATGAGCAGTTCTTC.

This sequence joins TRBV4-1 and TRBJ2-7; 7 bases line up with TRBD1. The CDR3 extends over 15 amino acids. V lost 0 bases, J lost 7 bases, and 9 bases stayed unmatched. Germline assignment: CDR1 MGHRA and CDR2 YSYEKL. The CDR3 nucleotides are TGCGCCAGCAGCCAAGAAAAGACAGGGAATTGGGAGCAGTACTTC. It codes for CASSQEKTGNWEQYF.

The chain has TRBV2 and TRBJ2-6; unclear D gene. Germline CDR1 is SNHLY and CDR2 is FYNNEI. This CDR3 is built from 15 residues. V was cut by 1 base and J by 0 bases, with 4 bases left in between. The CDR3 is CASSEDSSGANVLTF. The CDR3 coding sequence is TGTGCCAGCAGTGAAGACAGCTCTGGGGCCAACGTCCTGACTTTC. The full variable domain, its missing parts supplied by reference TRBV2 and TRBJ2-6, is EPEVTQTPSHQVTQMGQEVILRCVPISNHLYFYWYRQILGQKVEFLVSFYNNEISEKSEIFDDQFSVERPDGSNFTLKIRSTKLEDSAMYFCASSEDSSGANVLTFGAGSRLTVL.

The V gene is TRBV6-5, the J gene TRBJ1-6; 8 positions match TRBD1. Germline CDR1 reads MNHEY; CDR2 reads SVGAGI. J gave up 4 bases and V 5 bases, and 1 base lay outside the gene matches. CDR3 length: 14 residues. The chain's CDR3 is CASSRTGYNSPLHF. CDR3 DNA: TGTGCCAGCAGTCGGACAGGGTATAATTCACCCCTCCACTTT.

As for this clone: The same CDR3 arises from other DNA sequences in this sample as well. V usage is TRBV5-6 and J usage is TRBJ2-4; D is perhaps TRBD2 (5 bases). This CDR3 contains 16 residues. Germline values: CDR1 SGHDT, CDR2 YYEEEE. Deletions cut 6 bases from V and 2 bases from J, with 18 bases between. The chain's CDR3 is CASTPGPGGSKNIQYF. In nucleotides, the CDR3 is TGTGCCAGCACTCCTGGACCGGGCGGGTCCAAAAACATTCAGTACTTC.

The chain carries TRBV7-2 and TRBJ2-7; D is unclear. Germline CDR1 reads SGHTA; CDR2 reads FQGNSA. The CDR3 runs to 13 residues. V lost 3 bases and J 2 bases, leaving 8 bases between the germline ends. Written as DNA, the CDR3 is TGTGCCAGCAGCTTGGAACGGGCCTACGAGCAGTACTTC. Translation: CASSLERAYEQYF.

V usage is TRBV2 and J usage is TRBJ1-3; TRBD1 matches 8 bases. The CDR3 loop spans 15 amino acids. Trimming removed 8 bases from V and 2 bases from J; junction bases left unmatched: 8. Germline lookup yields CDR1 SNHLY and CDR2 FYNNEI. CDR3 DNA: TGTGCCAGCGGAACTCAGGGGGCAGCTGGAAACACCATATATTTT. It is translated as CASGTQGAAGNTIYF.

The chain uses TRBV6-5 and TRBJ2-7, with TRBD2 identical over 9 bases. CDR1 and CDR2 (germline): MNHEY, SVGAGI. The CDR3 extends over 15 amino acids. Unmatched junction bases numbered 6, after V lost 6 bases and J lost 0 bases. For the CDR3, the DNA is TGTGCCAGCAGGATGACTAGCGGTAACTCCTACGAGCAGTACTTC. Its translation is CASRMTSGNSYEQYF.

The chain combines TRBV28 with TRBJ2-5, with D possibly being TRBD1 (6 bases). The end of the DNA aligns better with TRBJ2-7, so the J call may be wrong. The CDR3 has 15 residues. CDR1 MDHEN and CDR2 SYDVKM come from the germline V gene. CDR3: CASSLPGAVIYEQYF. CDR3 coding DNA: TGTGCCAGCAGTTTACCAGGGGCCGTGATCTACGAGCAGTACTTC.

The chain recombines TRBV4-1 with TRBJ1-1, with 8 bases that match TRBD1. CDR1 and CDR2 (germline): MGHRA, YSYEKL. The CDR3 runs 14 residues. Trimming cost V 1 base and J 3 bases; bases outside gene matches: 1. The DNA of the CDR3 is TGCGCCAGCAGCCAAGGACAGGGGCACACTGAAGCTTTCTTT. It codes for CASSQGQGHTEAFF.